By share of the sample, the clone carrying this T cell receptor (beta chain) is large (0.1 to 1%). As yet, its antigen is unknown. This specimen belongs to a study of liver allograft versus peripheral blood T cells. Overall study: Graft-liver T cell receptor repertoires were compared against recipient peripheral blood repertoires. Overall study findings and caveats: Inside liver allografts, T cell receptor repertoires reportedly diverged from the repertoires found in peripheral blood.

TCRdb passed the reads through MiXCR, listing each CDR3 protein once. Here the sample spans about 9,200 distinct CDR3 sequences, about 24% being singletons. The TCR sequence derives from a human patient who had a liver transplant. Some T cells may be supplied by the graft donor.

The CDR3 DNA reads as TGTGCCAGCAGCTTTTCAGGGGGCGAGACACCCCTCCACTTT. Amino acid sequence: CASSFSGGETPLHF. V is TRBV7-2 and J is TRBJ1-6, with TRBD1 matching over 8 bases. The V and J ends lost 3 bases and 11 bases, in that order; junction bases with no gene match: 6. Germline V lookup: CDR1 SGHTA, CDR2 FQGNSA. The CDR3 contains 14 residues.